This is a list of T cell receptor beta chains from one sample in a study of graft-versus-host responses after intestinal transplantation. For these receptors, no antigen is known. Profiling relied on immunoSEQ multiplex PCR, and the TCRdb table lists in-frame clones only, not all of them. The table includes tens of thousands of clones, roughly 90% detected once. The sample consisted of unstimulated CD8+ T cells sorted from spleen or lymph node cells, taken before intestinal transplant. The receptors stem from a human donor who received an intestinal transplant. Each CDR3 is given with its conserved first and last residue. The order of the fields is CDR3 protein, J gene, V gene.

CASSLDGVDNQPQHF TRBJ1-5 TRBV7-9
CASSPGTGLTQPQHF TRBJ1-5 TRBV6-5
CASSADSYGYTF TRBJ1-2 TRBV25-1
CASSLFGTSYNEQFF TRBJ2-1 TRBV28
CASSLVGYGNEKLFF TRBJ1-4 TRBV5-1
CASSLTPSLAGVIEQYF TRBJ2-7 TRBV7-9
CASSPGTGSETQYF TRBJ2-5 TRBV4-1
CASSLPLLGGGVDEQFF TRBJ2-1 TRBV5-4
CASSLQGEQYF TRBJ2-7 TRBV5-4
CASSLRPSANYEQYF TRBJ2-7 TRBV5-1
CASSLMGDRSGYTF TRBJ1-2 TRBV7-2
CASRVTGASEAFF TRBJ1-1 TRBV19
CASKLAGGNFYEQYF TRBJ2-7 TRBV27